This T cell receptor (beta chain) was identified during a study of blood T cell repertoires in COVID-19. Study at large: Samples representing acute and convalescent COVID-19 were sourced from the United States, Italy and Spain. From T cells, B-cell-depleted T cells, or PBMCs came the material, which was cDNA or gDNA.

The germline CDR1 and CDR2 sequences are LNHDA and SQIVND (reference sequence). The CDR3 runs to 16 residues. J was trimmed by 4 bases and V by 5 bases; bases with no gene match: 11. Per the original data handling: By means of reference gene primer amplification, nucleated cell counts were estimated. Profiling relied on immunoSEQ multiplex PCR, and the TCRdb table lists in-frame clones only, not all of them. V, J and clone size were drawn from that table, and D and trimming were deduced from the DNA. The table shows over 120,000 clones, with more than 65% occurring only once. V and J are TRBV19 and TRBJ2-3; TRBD1 agrees at 8 bases. This TCR was recovered from a woman aged 55-70 years with acute or convalescent COVID-19. Sequencing used peripheral blood. The CDR3 is CASSRSKYRGADTQYF. The DNA of the CDR3 is TGTGCCAGTAGTCGAAGCAAATACAGGGGGGCAGATACGCAGTATTTT.